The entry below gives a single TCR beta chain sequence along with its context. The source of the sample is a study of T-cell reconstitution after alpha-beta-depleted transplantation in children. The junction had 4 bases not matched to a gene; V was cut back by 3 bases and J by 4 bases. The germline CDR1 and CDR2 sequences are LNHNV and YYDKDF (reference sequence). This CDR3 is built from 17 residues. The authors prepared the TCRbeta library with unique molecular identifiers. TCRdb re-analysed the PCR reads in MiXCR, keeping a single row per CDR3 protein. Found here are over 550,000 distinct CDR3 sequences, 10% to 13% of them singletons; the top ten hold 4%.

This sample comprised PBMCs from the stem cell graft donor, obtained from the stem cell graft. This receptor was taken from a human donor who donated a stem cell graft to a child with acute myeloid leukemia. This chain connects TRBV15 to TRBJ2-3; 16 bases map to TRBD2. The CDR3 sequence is CATSRTGTSGRADTQYF. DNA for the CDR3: TGTGCCACCAGCAGGACCGGGACTAGCGGGAGGGCAGATACGCAGTATTTT.